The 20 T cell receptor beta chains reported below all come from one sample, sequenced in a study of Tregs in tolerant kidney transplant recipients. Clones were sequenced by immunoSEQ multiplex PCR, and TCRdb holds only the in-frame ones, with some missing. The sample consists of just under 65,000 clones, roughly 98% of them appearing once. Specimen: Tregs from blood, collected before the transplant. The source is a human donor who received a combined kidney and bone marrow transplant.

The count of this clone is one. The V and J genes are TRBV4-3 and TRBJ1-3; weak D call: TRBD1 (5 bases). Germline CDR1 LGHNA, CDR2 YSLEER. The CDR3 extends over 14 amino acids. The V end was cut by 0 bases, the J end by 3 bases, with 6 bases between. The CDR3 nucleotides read TGCGCCAGCAGCCAAGACAGGGTTGGAAACACCATATATTTT. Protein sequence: CASSQDRVGNTIYF.

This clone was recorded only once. In DNA form, the CDR3 reads TGTGCCAGCAGTTCCGGGACAGGCAACACCGGGGAGCTGTTTTTT. Translating gives CASSSGTGNTGELFF. The chain has TRBV11-3 and TRBJ2-2; TRBD1 aligns across 8 bases. V lost 6 bases, J lost 2 bases, and 5 bases stayed unmatched. This CDR3 contains 15 residues. CDR1 and CDR2 (germline): SGHNT, YENEEA.

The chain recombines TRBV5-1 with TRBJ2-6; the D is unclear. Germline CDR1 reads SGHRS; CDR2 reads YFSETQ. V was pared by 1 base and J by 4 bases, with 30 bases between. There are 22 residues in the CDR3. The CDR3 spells CASSLWFKTTERLYYGANVLTF. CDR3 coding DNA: TGCGCCAGCAGCTTGTGGTTCAAAACTACCGAGAGGCTATACTACGGGGCCAACGTCCTGACTTTC.

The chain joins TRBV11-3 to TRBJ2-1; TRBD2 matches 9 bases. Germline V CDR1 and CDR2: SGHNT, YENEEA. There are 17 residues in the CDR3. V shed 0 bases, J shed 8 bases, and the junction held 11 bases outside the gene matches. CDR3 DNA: TGTGCCAGCAGCTTAGAAGGTAGCGGGAGAACGGGTCATGAGCAGTTCTTC. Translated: CASSLEGSGRTGHEQFF.

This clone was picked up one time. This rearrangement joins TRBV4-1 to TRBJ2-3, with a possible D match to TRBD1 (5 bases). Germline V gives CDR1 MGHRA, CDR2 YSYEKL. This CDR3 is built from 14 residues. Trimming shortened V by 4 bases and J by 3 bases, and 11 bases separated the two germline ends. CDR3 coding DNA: TGCGCCAGCAGCCGACAGACTTCTACAGATACGCAGTATTTT. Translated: CASSRQTSTDTQYF.

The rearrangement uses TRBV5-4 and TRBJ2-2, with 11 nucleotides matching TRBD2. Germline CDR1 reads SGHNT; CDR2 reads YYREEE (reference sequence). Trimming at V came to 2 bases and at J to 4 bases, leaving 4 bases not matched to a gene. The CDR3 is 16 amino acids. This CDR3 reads CASSLLSGGATGELFF. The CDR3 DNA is TGTGCCAGCAGCTTACTTAGCGGGGGGGCCACCGGGGAGCTGTTTTTT.

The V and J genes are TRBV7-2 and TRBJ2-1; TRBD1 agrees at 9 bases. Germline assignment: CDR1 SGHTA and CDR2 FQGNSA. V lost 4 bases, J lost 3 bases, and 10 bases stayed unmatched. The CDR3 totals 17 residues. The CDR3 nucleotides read TGTGCCAGCAGCTCCGGGACAGGGCGACGGGTCTACAATGAGCAGTTCTTC. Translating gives CASSSGTGRRVYNEQFF.

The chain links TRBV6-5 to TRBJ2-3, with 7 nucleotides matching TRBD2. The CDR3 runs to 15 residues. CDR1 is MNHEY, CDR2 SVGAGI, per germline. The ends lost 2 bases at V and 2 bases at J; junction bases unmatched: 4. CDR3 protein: CASSYSGADTDTQYF. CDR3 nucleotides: TGTGCCAGCAGTTACAGCGGGGCAGACACAGATACGCAGTATTTT.

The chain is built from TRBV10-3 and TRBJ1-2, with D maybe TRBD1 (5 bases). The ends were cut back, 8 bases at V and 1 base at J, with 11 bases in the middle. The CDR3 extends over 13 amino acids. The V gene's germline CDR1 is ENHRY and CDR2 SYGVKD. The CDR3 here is CAIRQRINYGYTF. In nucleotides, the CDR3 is TGTGCCATCCGACAGCGAATTAACTATGGCTACACCTTC.

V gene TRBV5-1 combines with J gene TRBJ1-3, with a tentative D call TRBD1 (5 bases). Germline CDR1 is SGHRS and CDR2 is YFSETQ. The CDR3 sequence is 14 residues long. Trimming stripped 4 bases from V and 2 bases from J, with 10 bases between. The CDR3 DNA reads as TGCGCCAGCAGCCCTGGAGGGGCTGGAAACACCATATATTTT. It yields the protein CASSPGGAGNTIYF.

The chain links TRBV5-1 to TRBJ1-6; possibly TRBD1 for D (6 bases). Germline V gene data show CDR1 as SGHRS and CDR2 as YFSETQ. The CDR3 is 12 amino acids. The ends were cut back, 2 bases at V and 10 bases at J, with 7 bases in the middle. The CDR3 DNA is TGCGCCAGCAGCTTCGGACAGTCACCCCTCCACTTT. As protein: CASSFGQSPLHF.

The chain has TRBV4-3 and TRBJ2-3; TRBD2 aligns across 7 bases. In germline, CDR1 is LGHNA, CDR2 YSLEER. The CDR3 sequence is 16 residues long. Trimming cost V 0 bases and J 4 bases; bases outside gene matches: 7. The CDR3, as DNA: TGCGCCAGCAGCCAAGATCCAGCGGGAAGGGCAGATACGCAGTATTTT. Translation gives CASSQDPAGRADTQYF.

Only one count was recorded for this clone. The CDR3 coding sequence is TGTGCCAGCAGCTTAGTCAGCGGGATACGGCGGTTCTTC. Translation gives CASSLVSGIRRFF. This chain uses TRBV11-3 with TRBJ2-1, with 7 bases matching TRBD2. V dropped 1 base and J dropped 15; count of bases not matched to a gene: 9. The CDR3 runs to 13 residues. CDR1 and CDR2 (germline): SGHNT, YENEEA.

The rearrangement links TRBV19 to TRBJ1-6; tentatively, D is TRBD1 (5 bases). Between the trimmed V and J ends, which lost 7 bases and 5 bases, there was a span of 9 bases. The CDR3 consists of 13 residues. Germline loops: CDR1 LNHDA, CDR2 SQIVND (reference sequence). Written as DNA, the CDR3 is TGTGCCAGTAAGGGGACTCATAATTCACCCCTCCACTTT. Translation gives CASKGTHNSPLHF.

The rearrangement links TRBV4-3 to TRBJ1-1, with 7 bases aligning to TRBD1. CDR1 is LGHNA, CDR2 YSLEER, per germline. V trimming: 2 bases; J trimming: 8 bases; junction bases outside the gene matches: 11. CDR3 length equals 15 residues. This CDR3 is CASSQLSQGGGEAFF. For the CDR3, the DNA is TGCGCCAGCAGCCAATTGTCCCAGGGGGGAGGCGAAGCTTTCTTT.

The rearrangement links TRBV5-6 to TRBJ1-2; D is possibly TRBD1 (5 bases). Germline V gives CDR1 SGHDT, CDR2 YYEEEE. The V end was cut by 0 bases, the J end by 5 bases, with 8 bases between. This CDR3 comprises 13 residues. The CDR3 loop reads CASSLVEGYGYTF. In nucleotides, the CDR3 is TGTGCCAGCAGCTTGGTGGAGGGGTATGGCTACACCTTC.

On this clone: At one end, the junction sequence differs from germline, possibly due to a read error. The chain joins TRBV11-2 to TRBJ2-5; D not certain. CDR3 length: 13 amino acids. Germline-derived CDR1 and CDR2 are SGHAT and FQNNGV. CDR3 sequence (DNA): TGTGCCAGCGGCTTTAACCTCGGGGAGACCCAGTACTTC. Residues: CASGFNLGETQYF.

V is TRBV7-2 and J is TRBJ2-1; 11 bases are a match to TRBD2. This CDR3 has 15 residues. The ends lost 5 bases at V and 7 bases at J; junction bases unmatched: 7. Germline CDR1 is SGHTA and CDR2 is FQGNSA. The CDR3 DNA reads TGTGCCAGCAGCAAACTAGCGGGAGATAGAAATGAGCAGTTCTTC. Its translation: CASSKLAGDRNEQFF.

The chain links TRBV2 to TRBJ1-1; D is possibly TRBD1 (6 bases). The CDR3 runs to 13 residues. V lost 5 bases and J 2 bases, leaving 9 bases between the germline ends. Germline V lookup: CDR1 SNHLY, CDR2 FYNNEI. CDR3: CASSQQGNTEAFF. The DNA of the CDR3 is TGTGCCAGCAGTCAACAGGGAAACACTGAAGCTTTCTTT. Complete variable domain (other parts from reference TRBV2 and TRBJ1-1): EPEVTQTPSHQVTQMGQEVILRCVPISNHLYFYWYRQILGQKVEFLVSFYNNEISEKSEIFDDQFSVERPDGSNFTLKIRSTKLEDSAMYFCASSQQGNTEAFFGQGTRLTVV.

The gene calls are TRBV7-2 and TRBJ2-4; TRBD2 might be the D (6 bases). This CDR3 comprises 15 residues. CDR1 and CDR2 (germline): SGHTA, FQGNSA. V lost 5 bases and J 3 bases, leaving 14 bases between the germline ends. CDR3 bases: TGTGCCAGCAGCCCTTCGGAGGGATACAAAAACATTCAGTACTTC. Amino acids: CASSPSEGYKNIQYF.